This T cell receptor (beta chain) was identified during a study of shared clonotypes between healthy human individuals. As for the study in general: The people who gave samples were a couple of women and a few men aged 18 to 49. Study-wide results and caveats: It was anticipated that sequencing depth would influence how many clonotypes donors shared.

Clones were sequenced by immunoSEQ multiplex PCR, and TCRdb holds only the in-frame ones, with some missing. Of fewer than 3 million clones in the sample, around 90% were seen once. The germline V gene encodes CDR1 MDHEN and CDR2 SYDVKM. This CDR3 has 12 amino acids. The ends were cut back, 6 bases at V and 1 base at J, with 4 bases in the middle. CD45RA+ naive and CD45RA-negative memory subsets were separated from CD4+ cells. About this clone itself: Its specificity is not known. This sample also contains other DNA sequences that code for the same CDR3.

This clonotype originated in a man younger than 35 in good health. Some clones in this sample may be carry-over from other donors' samples. The sequenced material came from naive CD4+ T cells from PBMCs. The subset here: CD45RA+ positively selected. The chain combines TRBV28 with TRBJ1-5, with D hard to call. The CDR3 is CASRDSNQPQHF. CDR3 DNA: TGTGCCAGCAGGGACAGCAATCAGCCCCAGCATTTT. Full variable domain (missing parts from reference TRBV28 and TRBJ1-5): DVKVTQSSRYLVKRTGEKVFLECVQDMDHENMFWYRQDPGLGLRLIYFSYDVKMKEKGDIPEGYSVSREKKERFSLILESASTNQTSMYLCASRDSNQPQHFGDGTRLSIL.